The entry below gives a single T cell receptor (beta chain) sequence along with its context. This clonotype came up many times. No antigen is known for it. Base qualities were left out, and no much larger clone turns up one base away. The reads were generated on an Illumina HiSeq 2500. First-strand cDNA was synthesized with Superscript III and a set of TRAV- and TRBV-specific primers, covering both TCRalpha and TCRbeta chains. TCRs were amplified for about 20 PCR cycles with Phusion, using a constant-region primer paired with the adapter attached to the V primers. The isolated mRNA was amplified using the MessageAmp II aRNA Amplification Kit, with in vitro transcription performed for roughly 15 hours at 37 degrees C. mRNA for TCR sequencing was isolated with the Dynabeads mRNA DIRECT Purification Kit. Indexed Illumina adapters were added in a second approximately 26-cycle Phusion PCR, and the resulting products were purified with AMPure XP beads. The original methods were these. Using custom Perl scripts, TCR sequences that encoded the same protein were pooled, out-of-frame sequences were dropped, and the abundance of each clonotype was calculated. TCR sequences supported by only a single read were excluded from analysis. Shannon entropy, Gini index, clonality, richness, and the frequency of TCRs shared between repertoires were included as repertoire metrics. TCRdb reworked the public reads: Q25 trimming with fastp, MiXCR clone assembly, productive beta chains retained. Every distinct CDR3 protein forms one entry, paired with its most common genes and DNA. The V and J calls and clone size come from TCRdb's table, not from the authors' own analysis. Present in this sample are around 80,000 distinct CDR3 sequences, around a sixth of which were seen just once. Approximately 1.5% of the sample is held by the ten biggest clonotypes.

CDR1 KGHDR and CDR2 SFDVKD were looked up in the germline V gene. Including the terminal cysteine and phenylalanine, the CDR3 comprises 13 residues. Only the CDR3 DNA stays, 39 bases, in frame from base 1. The V end loses 4 bases and the J end loses 7 bases, and a stretch of 9 bases separates them. This sample is drawn from a study of low-dose radiotherapy and immunotherapy resistance in tumors (dated by TCRdb to 2021 to 2024). Study-level background: Cohort 1 received 0.5 Gy per fraction every 2 weeks, with a prescribed total PTV dose of 6.5 Gy. For Cohort 2, the dose was 1 Gy per fraction given every two weeks, adding up to 13 Gy in total across 26 weeks. Patients were given nivolumab as a 240 mg flat dose every two weeks and ipilimumab at 1 mg/kg every six weeks, with both drugs delivered intravenously. The translational analysis covered eight patients: three from the first dose cohort and the first five from the second dose cohort. Starting on cycle 1 day 1, patients took 300 mg of aspirin by mouth once a day for four cycles. No randomization into treatment groups was done for the people taking part in the trial. Cyclophosphamide 200 mg/m2 was administered intravenously every two weeks, one day before each radiation and immunotherapy administration.

The time point label here, explained by the study, means: after trial treatment. The treatment or condition label, read with the paper, signifies: LDRT plus nivolumab, ipilimumab, low-dose cyclophosphamide and aspirin (RACIN trial). Donors were enrolled in RACIN, a single-arm phase I dose-escalation trial combining nivolumab, ipilimumab, aspirin, low-dose cyclophosphamide and low-dose radiotherapy. To be eligible, a patient needed to have an advanced solid tumor that was TIL-negative. Source: PBMCs, taken after low-dose radiotherapy plus immunotherapy. This clonotype was obtained from a male donor with prostate cancer. The receptor chain draws on TRBV24-1 and TRBJ2-2, and the D gene may be TRBD1, 5 bases matching. At the DNA level, the sequence is TGTGCCACCAGTGAGACAGTCCACGGGGAGCTGTTTTTT. Translated, it gives CATSETVHGELFF.